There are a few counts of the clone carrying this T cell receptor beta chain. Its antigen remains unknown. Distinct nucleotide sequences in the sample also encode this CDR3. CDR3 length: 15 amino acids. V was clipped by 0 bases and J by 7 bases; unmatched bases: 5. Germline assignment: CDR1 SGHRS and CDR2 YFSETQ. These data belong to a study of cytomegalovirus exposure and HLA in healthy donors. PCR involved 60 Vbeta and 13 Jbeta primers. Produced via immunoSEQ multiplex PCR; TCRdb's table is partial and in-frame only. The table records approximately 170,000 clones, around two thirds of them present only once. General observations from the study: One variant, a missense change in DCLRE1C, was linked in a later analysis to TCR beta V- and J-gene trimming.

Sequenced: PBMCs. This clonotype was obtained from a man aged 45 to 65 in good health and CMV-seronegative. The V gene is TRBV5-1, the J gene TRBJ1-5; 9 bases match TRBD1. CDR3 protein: CASSLGGTGNQPQHF. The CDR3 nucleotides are TGCGCCAGCAGCTTGGGGGGGACAGGGAACCAGCCCCAGCATTTT.